The rows below give T cell receptor beta chains drawn from one sample of a study of blood T cell repertoires in COVID-19. Measured with immunoSEQ multiplex PCR; TCRdb has only the in-frame clones, and not every one. The repertoire has roughly 360,000 clones, 81% of them found once; the top ten carry more than 1%. Specimen: peripheral blood. The receptors derive from a human donor with acute or convalescent COVID-19. The donor label of this sample is uncertain. Each CDR3 is given with its conserved first and last residue. D genes are given only for firm matches. Only part of the rows carry a size: once, few, many, or a class if the clone is expanded.

TRBV5-4	TRBD1	TRBJ2-7	once	CASRRDRGNSYEQYF	TGTGCCAGCAGAAGGGACAGGGGGAACTCCTACGAGCAGTACTTC
TRBV5-5	.	TRBJ2-7	.	CASSKPTGSYEQYF	TGTGCCAGCAGCAAACCGACAGGCTCCTACGAGCAGTACTTC
TRBV5-5	TRBD1	TRBJ1-1	.	CASSRGQTNTEAFF	TGTGCCAGCAGCAGGGGACAGACGAACACTGAAGCTTTCTTT
TRBV24-1	.	TRBJ2-7	.	CATGHEQYF	TGTGCCACCGGGCACGAGCAGTACTTC
TRBV4-1	TRBD1	TRBJ1-2	.	CASSQPDRALRGYTF	TGCGCCAGCAGCCAACCGGACAGGGCTCTCCGTGGCTACACCTTC
TRBV7-6	.	TRBJ2-7	.	CASSRDGGLGSYEQYF	TGTGCCAGCAGCCGAGATGGAGGACTTGGTTCCTACGAGCAGTACTTC
TRBV27	.	TRBJ2-1	.	CASSYSQHSYNEQFF	TGTGCCAGCAGTTACAGCCAGCACTCCTACAATGAGCAGTTCTTC
TRBV6-5	.	TRBJ2-3	.	CASSLQGDTDTQYF	TGTGCCAGCAGTCTACAGGGAGACACAGATACGCAGTATTTT
TRBV5-1	TRBD1	TRBJ1-4	.	CASSFNRGPNEKLFF	TGCGCCAGCAGCTTTAACAGGGGCCCTAATGAAAAACTGTTTTTT
TRBV3-1/TRBV3-2	.	TRBJ2-7	.	CASSPRATSYEQYF	TGTGCCAGCAGCCCCAGGGCCACCTCCTACGAGCAGTACTTC
TRBV10-3	.	TRBJ1-2	.	CAISESWTPSGGYTF	TGTGCCATCAGTGAGTCCTGGACTCCCTCGGGGGGCTACACCTTC
TRBV23-1	TRBD2	TRBJ2-1	.	CASSQSRRTRYNEQFF	TGCGCCAGCAGTCAATCGCGCCGGACTAGGTATAATGAGCAGTTCTTC
TRBV27	.	TRBJ1-2	.	CASSPIPPEGYGYTF	TGTGCCAGCAGTCCGATTCCCCCTGAGGGCTATGGCTACACCTTC